The 28 T cell receptor beta chains below all came from one sample that was sequenced in a study of response to subunit inactivated influenza vaccine. From the RT-PCR reads, TCRdb called clonotypes with MiXCR, one entry per CDR3 protein. Of about 570,000 distinct CDR3 sequences detected, about 11% appear once; the ten largest clones hold approximately 10%. Another study also made use of these data, one on T cells expressing NK-cell markers. That work states: Generation of TCR beta cDNA was performed by 5'RACE template switching incorporating UMIs.

Material: PBMCs from blood, obtained on the day of vaccination. The receptors shown here come from a man between 45 and 60 years old who received an inactivated influenza vaccine.

Note on this clonotype: A much bigger clone sits one base away, suggesting this may be a read error. The chain carries TRBV4-3 and TRBJ2-7; no definite D call. Trimming cost V 0 bases and J 2 bases, with 11 bases left between them. The germline CDR1 and CDR2 sequences are LGHNA and YSLEER. The CDR3 has 15 residues. Here the CDR3 DNA reads TGCGCCAGCAGCCAAGAAATCGTGGTGCCCTACGAGCAGTACTTC. Amino acid sequence: CASSQEIVVPYEQYF.

This clonotype was seen more than once but under ten times. The chain carries TRBV10-3 and TRBJ2-3; TRBD2 is a possible D gene (7 bases). Trimming removed 0 bases at V and 4 bases at J, with 17 bases between. Per germline, CDR1 ENHRY and CDR2 SYGVKD. The CDR3 covers 17 residues. CDR3 residues: CAISESGGGSPPDTQYF. The CDR3 DNA is TGTGCCATCAGTGAGTCCGGGGGCGGGAGCCCACCAGATACGCAGTATTTT.

Only a few counts were recorded for this clonotype. The rearrangement links TRBV4-3 to TRBJ2-6, with D perhaps TRBD2 (6 bases). Germline V lookup: CDR1 LGHNA, CDR2 YSLEER. This CDR3 has 19 amino acids. The V and J ends lost 0 bases and 6 bases respectively, with 21 bases between them. CDR3 region: CASSQDRRVFSLEANVLTF. CDR3 in DNA: TGCGCCAGCAGCCAAGATAGGAGGGTATTTTCTCTGGAGGCCAACGTCCTGACTTTC.

This clonotype appeared a few times. The CDR3 protein is CASSRQGGTSSYEQYF. The DNA of the CDR3 is TGCGCCAGCAGCCGACAGGGGGGAACGAGCTCCTACGAGCAGTACTTC. The chain has TRBV4-1 and TRBJ2-7; 9 bases map to TRBD1. V shed 4 bases, J shed 0 bases, and the junction held 7 bases outside the gene matches. This CDR3 spans 16 amino acids. The germline V gene has CDR1 MGHRA and CDR2 YSYEKL.

V is TRBV6-1 and J is TRBJ1-4, with 8 bases lining up with TRBD1. Losses at the gene ends were 5 bases for V and 11 bases for J; bases not matched to a gene: 4. The CDR3 spans 12 residues. Germline CDR1 and CDR2: MNHNS and SASEGT. CDR3 sequence: CASSSDRGKLFF. CDR3 sequence (DNA): TGTGCCAGCAGTTCTGACAGGGGCAAACTGTTTTTT.

In its sample, this clonotype was seen a few times. The genes are TRBV7-2 and TRBJ2-5; possibly TRBD1 for D (5 bases). The CDR3 covers 11 residues. The V gene's germline CDR1 is SGHTA and CDR2 FQGNSA. The V and J ends lost 5 bases and 5 bases respectively, with 6 bases between them. The CDR3 is CASSKGETQYF. CDR3 in DNA: TGTGCCAGCAGCAAGGGGGAGACCCAGTACTTC.

This clonotype was recorded a few times. CDR3 DNA: TGTGCCAGCAGTTTCCCGACAGAGGGGGGCGAGCAGTACTTC. As protein: CASSFPTEGGEQYF. The chain links TRBV27 to TRBJ2-7; D possibly uses TRBD1 or TRBD2 (6 bases each). V was clipped by 3 bases and J by 6 bases, with 15 bases between them. Germline V gives CDR1 MNHEY, CDR2 SMNVEV (reference sequence). The CDR3 is made up of 14 amino acids.

V and J are TRBV27 and TRBJ2-1; the D call may be TRBD1 or TRBD2 (6 bases each). CDR1 is MNHEY, CDR2 SMNVEV, per germline (reference sequence). The V end was cut by 3 bases, the J end by 8 bases, with 20 bases between. The CDR3 is 16 residues long. The DNA of the CDR3 is TGTGCCAGCAGTTTCGTCGGGGGCTCTTACTTCGATGAGCAGTTCTTC. Translated, it gives CASSFVGGSYFDEQFF.

The V and J genes are TRBV30 and TRBJ2-1; unclear D gene. CDR3 length equals 13 residues. V dropped 0 bases and J dropped 5 bases, with 8 bases sitting between them. Per germline, CDR1 GTSNPN and CDR2 SVGIG (reference sequence). CDR3 region: CAWSVSLNNEQFF. The DNA of the CDR3 is TGTGCCTGGAGTGTAAGCTTAAACAATGAGCAGTTCTTC.

The CDR3 here is CASNLDRAGEQYF. In nucleotides, the CDR3 is TGTGCCAGCAATTTGGACAGGGCAGGCGAGCAGTACTTC. V usage is TRBV28 and J usage is TRBJ2-7; 8 bases map to TRBD1. The germline gives CDR1 MDHEN, CDR2 SYDVKM. The V and J ends lost 7 bases and 6 bases, in that order; junction bases with no gene match: 8. The CDR3 consists of 13 residues.

In this sample, this clonotype turned up many times. The chain carries TRBV5-1 and TRBJ2-1; 8 nucleotides match TRBD2. Germline V gene data show CDR1 as SGHRS and CDR2 as YFSETQ. Losses at the gene ends were 4 bases for V and 8 bases for J; bases not matched to a gene: 14. The CDR3 length is 16 residues. Here the CDR3 DNA reads TGCGCCAGCAGCCCCCTAACCGGGACTAGGGTCGATGAGCAGTTCTTC. It translates to CASSPLTGTRVDEQFF.

In its sample, this clonotype was seen a few times. J is TRBJ1-5 and V is TRBV12-3 or TRBV12-4, with 8 bases aligning to TRBD1. The CDR3 totals 15 residues. V was pared by 5 bases and J by 1 base, with 4 bases of the junction left unmatched. CDR3 protein: CASSGQGRSNQPQHF. CDR3 nucleotides: TGTGCCAGCAGTGGACAGGGTCGCAGCAATCAGCCCCAGCATTTT.

The sample holds a few counts of this clonotype. The rearrangement links TRBV6-2 or TRBV6-3 to TRBJ2-1; TRBD2 matches at 14 bases. Looked up from germline, CDR1 is MNHEY and CDR2 is SVGEGT. Unmatched junction bases numbered 7, after V lost 6 bases and J lost 6 bases. The CDR3 covers 16 residues. CDR3: CASSDWGLAGANEQFF. CDR3 nucleotides: TGTGCCAGCAGCGACTGGGGACTAGCGGGGGCCAATGAGCAGTTCTTC.

V gene TRBV4-3 combines with J gene TRBJ1-6; D is unclear. The V gene's germline CDR1 is LGHNA and CDR2 YSLEER. This CDR3 has 17 amino acids. Trimming stripped 0 bases from V and 6 bases from J, with 15 bases between. The CDR3 DNA follows: TGCGCCAGCAGCCAAGATCGAGTACCGGTGGGTAATTCACCCCTCCACTTT. Protein product: CASSQDRVPVGNSPLHF.

This clonotype occurred a few times. This chain connects TRBV7-8 to TRBJ2-5; TRBD1 agrees at 9 bases. The CDR3 is 17 residues long. Germline V CDR1 and CDR2: SGHVS, FQNEAQ. The V and J ends lost 1 base and 0 bases, in that order; junction bases with no gene match: 6. DNA for the CDR3: TGTGCCAGCAGCTTAGTTAGGACAGGGGCTTACCAAGAGACCCAGTACTTC. The encoded protein is CASSLVRTGAYQETQYF.

The chain recombines TRBV28 with TRBJ2-7; TRBD1 matches at 9 bases. V was clipped by 7 bases and J by 2 bases; unmatched bases: 9. Germline V lookup: CDR1 MDHEN, CDR2 SYDVKM. The CDR3 runs 15 residues. CDR3 in amino acids: CASNQQGASPYEQYF. In DNA form, the CDR3 reads TGTGCCAGCAATCAACAGGGGGCCTCACCCTACGAGCAGTACTTC.

The chain combines TRBV5-1 with TRBJ2-1; 11 bases line up with TRBD1. Germline lookup yields CDR1 SGHRS and CDR2 YFSETQ. This CDR3 contains 15 residues. The trim removed 7 bases at V and 6 bases at J, leaving 9 bases unmatched. The DNA for the CDR3 is TGCGCCAGCCATCGCCGTGGACAGGGGGCCAATGAGCAGTTCTTC. Translating it yields CASHRRGQGANEQFF. Based on the CDR3 plus reference TRBV5-1 and TRBJ2-1, the full variable domain is KAGVTQTPRYLIKTRGQQVTLSCSPISGHRSVSWYQQTPGQGLQFLFEYFSETQRNKGNFPGRFSGRQFSNSRSEMNVSTLELGDSALYLCASHRRGQGANEQFFGPGTRLTVL.

The chain carries TRBV2 and TRBJ2-1, with D perhaps TRBD1 (5 bases). Trimming removed 4 bases from V and 0 bases from J, with 10 bases in between. The germline CDR1 and CDR2 sequences are SNHLY and FYNNEI. The CDR3 covers 15 residues. CDR3 in DNA: TGTGCCAGCAGTGGCCAAGACAGCTCCTACAATGAGCAGTTCTTC. Translating gives CASSGQDSSYNEQFF.

In this sample, this clonotype turned up a few times. The rearrangement joins TRBV15 to TRBJ2-1; D unclear. V was pared by 1 base and J by 12 bases, with 7 bases between. This CDR3 has 11 residues. Germline values: CDR1 LNHNV, CDR2 YYDKDF (reference sequence). The CDR3 loop reads CATSRGGLQFF. The DNA of the CDR3 is TGTGCCACCAGCAGAGGAGGCCTGCAGTTCTTC. The full variable domain, in which reference TRBV15 and TRBJ2-1 provide the parts outside the CDR3, is DAMVIQNPRYQVTQFGKPVTLSCSQTLNHNVMYWYQQKSSQAPKLLFHYYDKDFNNEADTPDNFQSRRPNTSFCFLDIRSPGLGDTAMYLCATSRGGLQFFGPGTRLTVL.

The V and J genes are TRBV7-9 and TRBJ2-2; TRBD2 aligns across 10 bases. V lost 7 bases and J lost 5; bases outside the gene matches: 4. The CDR3 consists of 14 residues. The V gene's germline CDR1 is SEHNR and CDR2 FQNEAQ (reference sequence). The CDR3 reads CASTLAGVTGELFF. DNA for the CDR3: TGTGCCAGCACCCTAGCGGGAGTTACCGGGGAGCTGTTTTTT.

V and J are TRBV12-3 or TRBV12-4 and TRBJ2-1; the D gene is possibly TRBD2 (6 bases). Trimming removed 6 bases at V and 9 bases at J, with 9 bases between. The CDR3 is 11 residues long. As DNA, the CDR3 is TGTGCCAGCAGGGAGGGAAGTGAGCAGTTCTTC. This sequence encodes CASREGSEQFF.

This chain connects TRBV30 to TRBJ2-3; D is unclear. This CDR3 region has 13 residues. With 0 bases removed from V and 0 bases from J, the gap between germline ends came to 4 bases. The germline CDR1 and CDR2 sequences are GTSNPN and SVGIG (reference sequence). DNA for the CDR3: TGTGCCTGGAGTGTACAGAGCACAGATACGCAGTATTTT. It codes for CAWSVQSTDTQYF.

The CDR3 nucleotides read TGTGCCAGCAGCCAACTTCAGGTTAACAATGAGCAGTTCTTC. Translation gives CASSQLQVNNEQFF. The chain uses TRBV14 and TRBJ2-1, with D unresolved. Germline-derived CDR1 and CDR2 are SGHDN and FVKESK. Trimming took off 2 bases at V and 5 bases at J, with 10 bases between the two ends. The CDR3 loop spans 14 amino acids.

J is TRBJ2-3 and V is TRBV20-1, with unresolved D. This CDR3 is 11 amino acids long. With 0 bases removed from V and 7 bases from J, the gap between germline ends came to 5 bases. Germline CDR1 DFQATT, CDR2 SNEGSKA (reference sequence). CDR3 sequence reads: CSARDRHTQYF. CDR3 nucleotide sequence: TGCAGTGCTAGAGATAGGCATACGCAGTATTTT.

The CDR3 is CSATSLRDSQETQYF. DNA for the CDR3: TGCAGTGCTACGTCATTGAGGGACAGCCAAGAGACCCAGTACTTC. The V call is TRBV20-1, the J call TRBJ2-5, with 7 positions matching TRBD1. V was pared by 4 bases and J by 1 base, with 9 bases of the junction left unmatched. The CDR3 runs 15 residues. Germline lookup yields CDR1 DFQATT and CDR2 SNEGSKA (reference sequence).

This clonotype was seen many times. This chain joins TRBV3-1 and TRBJ2-4, with a tentative D call TRBD1 (6 bases). The CDR3 sequence is 13 residues long. Germline-derived CDR1 and CDR2 are LGHDT and YNNKEL (reference sequence). Trimming shortened V by 4 bases and J by 10 bases, and 14 bases separated the two germline ends. CDR3 sequence: CASSLQTGSIQYF. CDR3 nucleotides: TGTGCCAGCAGCCTCCAGACAGGCTCAATTCAGTACTTC.

The CDR3 loop is CASSPMTEYQETQYF. As DNA, the CDR3 is TGTGCCAGCAGTCCGATGACAGAGTACCAAGAGACCCAGTACTTC. The V gene is TRBV28, the J gene TRBJ2-5; a weak D match, TRBD1 (5 bases). The V gene lost 5 bases and the J gene lost 0 bases, with 13 bases spanning the gap. The CDR3 length is 15 residues. Per germline, CDR1 MDHEN and CDR2 SYDVKM.

This clonotype occurred a few times. The chain recombines TRBV29-1 with TRBJ2-5; perhaps D is TRBD1 or TRBD2 (5 bases each). CDR1 SQVTM and CDR2 ANQGSEA come from the germline V gene. This CDR3 is 15 amino acids long. V was shortened by 0 bases and J by 5 bases, with 16 bases between the two germline ends. The CDR3 is CSVEDSWGGGETQYF. CDR3 bases: TGCAGCGTTGAAGATAGCTGGGGCGGCGGGGAGACCCAGTACTTC.